These 23 T cell receptor beta chains originate from one sample sequenced in a study of OX40 agonist ivuxolimab in advanced cancers. TCRdb's table, derived via immunoSEQ multiplex PCR, lists solely in-frame clones and lacks some. Found here are tens of thousands of clones, over 85% of them singletons; the top ten hold 6.2%. Material: CD4+ or CD8+ T cells sorted from blood, obtained in a trial of the OX40 agonist ivuxolimab. The source of these receptors is an adult with an advanced solid tumor such as melanoma, head and neck, liver or kidney cancer.

This clone occurred once. The J gene is TRBJ1-1, the V gene TRBV29-1; possible D gene TRBD1, 5 bases. With 6 bases removed from V and 5 bases from J, the gap between germline ends came to 10 bases. The V gene's germline CDR1 is SQVTM and CDR2 ANQGSEA. CDR3 length: 11 residues. DNA for the CDR3: TGCAGCGTCCCTGGGGGAACTGAAGCTTTCTTT. As protein: CSVPGGTEAFF.

This chain links TRBV5-1 with TRBJ1-5; D may be TRBD1 (5 bases). Germline CDR1 reads SGHRS; CDR2 reads YFSETQ. This CDR3 spans 15 amino acids. Trimming removed 0 bases from V and 4 bases from J, with 11 bases in between. CDR3: CASSLGQGENQPQHF. The CDR3 bases are TGCGCCAGCAGCTTGGGGCAGGGAGAGAATCAGCCCCAGCATTTT.

The CDR3 nucleotides read TGTGCCAGCAGCTTAAAAGGACCTAGGAACACTGAAGCTTTCTTT. Residues: CASSLKGPRNTEAFF. The rearrangement uses TRBV7-8 and TRBJ1-1; D is unclear. Germline V lookup: CDR1 SGHVS, CDR2 FQNEAQ. There are 15 residues in the CDR3. Trimming removed 2 bases at V and 1 base at J, with 11 bases between.

Regarding this clone: Other DNA sequences within the sample encode an identical CDR3. The chain couples TRBV19 to TRBJ1-1; no clear D gene. The CDR3 covers 13 residues. Germline CDR1 reads LNHDA; CDR2 reads SQIVND (reference sequence). V dropped 3 bases and J dropped 2 bases, with 7 bases sitting between them. CDR3 in DNA: TGTGCCAGTAGTATCTCAGATAACACTGAAGCTTTCTTT. This encodes CASSISDNTEAFF.

The J gene is TRBJ1-2, the V gene TRBV7-8, with unresolved D. Germline V gene lookup returns CDR1 SGHVS and CDR2 FQNEAQ. CDR3 length: 14 amino acids. V was trimmed by 7 bases and J by 6 bases, leaving 18 bases between them. This chain's CDR3 is CASTSGQAWDGYTF. In nucleotides, the CDR3 is TGTGCCAGCACCTCTGGCCAGGCATGGGATGGCTACACCTTC.

The rearrangement joins TRBV27 to TRBJ2-7; D unclear. This CDR3 comprises 13 residues. Germline CDR1 and CDR2: MNHEY and SMNVEV (reference sequence). Trimming shortened V by 3 bases and J by 2 bases, and 8 bases separated the two germline ends. DNA of the CDR3: TGTGCCAGCAGTTTCGGTCCCACCTACGAGCAGTACTTC. Residues: CASSFGPTYEQYF.

In the case of this clone: The junction differs from germline at one of its ends, possibly a read error. The V call is TRBV13, the J call TRBJ1-1; 7 bases are a match to TRBD1. CDR1 is PRHDT and CDR2 is FYEKMQ in the germline V gene (reference sequence). The CDR3 contains 12 residues. The CDR3 coding sequence is TGTGCCAGCAGCGCACAGGGGTCGGTCCCGGTCTTT. Translated, it gives CASSAQGSVPVF. Full variable domain (rest looked up from reference TRBV13 and TRBJ1-1): AAGVIQSPRHLIKEKRETATLKCYPIPRHDTVYWYQQGPGQDPQFLISFYEKMQSDKGSIPDRFSAQQFSDYHSELNMSSLELGDSALYFCASSAQGSVPVFGQGTRLTVV.

This sequence joins TRBV6-5 and TRBJ2-6, with unresolved D. The germline CDR1 and CDR2 sequences are MNHEY and SVGAGI. V was pared by 4 bases and J by 4 bases, with 14 bases between. The CDR3 sequence is 16 residues long. CDR3 sequence reads: CASSFLQTSGANVLTF. The CDR3 DNA reads TGTGCCAGCAGTTTCCTCCAAACTTCCGGGGCCAACGTCCTGACTTTC.

V and J are TRBV27 and TRBJ2-7; 11 nucleotides agree with TRBD1. Germline CDR1 MNHEY, CDR2 SMNVEV (reference sequence). The CDR3 runs 15 residues. J was trimmed by 3 bases and V by 5 bases; bases with no gene match: 6. The CDR3 DNA reads TGTGCCAGCAGTATGGGGACAGGGGGATACTACGAGCAGTACTTC. As protein: CASSMGTGGYYEQYF.

The DNA of the CDR3 is TGCGCCAGCAGCTTGGGTCAGTCCCGCCAAGAGACCCAGTACTTC. It codes for CASSLGQSRQETQYF. This chain links TRBV5-1 with TRBJ2-5; D uncertain. Trimming cost V 0 bases and J 1 base, with 10 bases left between them. The CDR3 loop spans 15 amino acids. The V gene's germline CDR1 is SGHRS and CDR2 YFSETQ.

This chain uses TRBV19 with TRBJ2-3; D might be TRBD1 (5 bases). Trimming cost V 1 base and J 6 bases, with 14 bases left between them. The CDR3 length is 15 residues. Germline V gene lookup returns CDR1 LNHDA and CDR2 SQIVND (reference sequence). CDR3 in DNA: TGTGCCAGTAGTATAGGTGGCAGGGCCTTGGATACGCAGTATTTT. It encodes CASSIGGRALDTQYF.

This chain connects TRBV2 to TRBJ2-7; D is perhaps TRBD2 (6 bases). CDR3 length: 13 amino acids. The V gene lost 4 bases and the J gene lost 5 bases, with 12 bases spanning the gap. The germline V gene encodes CDR1 SNHLY and CDR2 FYNNEI. CDR3 nucleotides: TGTGCCAGCAGTGGGGGGGACGGCCACGAGCAGTACTTC. It translates to CASSGGDGHEQYF.

The chain combines TRBV4-1 with TRBJ1-1, with D perhaps matching TRBD1 (6 bases). The CDR3 totals 13 residues. The V gene's germline CDR1 is MGHRA and CDR2 YSYEKL. V was trimmed by 4 bases and J by 1 base, leaving 7 bases between them. The CDR3 bases are TGCGCCAGCAGCCCACAGGGGAACACTGAAGCTTTCTTT. Its protein is CASSPQGNTEAFF.

This chain connects TRBV4-1 to TRBJ2-1; D may be TRBD1 or TRBD2 (5 bases each). Between the trimmed V and J ends, which lost 0 bases and 6 bases, there was a span of 12 bases. CDR3 length: 15 residues. Looked up from germline, CDR1 is MGHRA and CDR2 is YSYEKL. CDR3 sequence: CASSQDGGPVNEQFF. The CDR3 nucleotides read TGCGCCAGCAGCCAAGATGGGGGACCAGTCAATGAGCAGTTCTTC.

The chain uses TRBV4-1 and TRBJ2-7; possible D gene TRBD2, 6 bases. Germline CDR1 and CDR2: MGHRA and YSYEKL. The CDR3 is 15 amino acids. V shed 4 bases and J shed 3 bases, with 16 bases lying between them. CDR3: CASSLGGGASYEQYF. For the CDR3, the DNA is TGCGCCAGCAGCCTGGGTGGAGGGGCGAGCTACGAGCAGTACTTC.

The chain couples TRBV9 to TRBJ1-5; D gene ambiguous. The CDR3 has 14 amino acids. V lost 3 bases and J lost 1, with 8 bases in between. Germline CDR1 is SGDLS and CDR2 is YYNGEE. The CDR3 here is CASSAGASNQPQHF. The DNA of the CDR3 is TGTGCCAGCAGCGCGGGCGCCAGCAATCAGCCCCAGCATTTT.

In this sample, this clone turned up once. The genes are TRBV29-1 and TRBJ1-2, with D perhaps TRBD1 (5 bases). Germline V gene lookup returns CDR1 SQVTM and CDR2 ANQGSEA. The CDR3 is 12 residues long. Deletions cut 3 bases from V and 5 bases from J, with 10 bases between. The CDR3: CSVDGKGYGYTF. Written as DNA, the CDR3 is TGCAGCGTTGATGGGAAGGGGTATGGCTACACCTTC. Full variable domain (rest looked up from reference TRBV29-1 and TRBJ1-2): SAVISQKPSRDICQRGTSLTIQCQVDSQVTMMFWYRQQPGQSLTLIATANQGSEATYESGFVIDKFPISRPNLTFSTLTVSNMSPEDSSIYLCSVDGKGYGYTFGSGTRLTVV.

The chain has TRBV2 and TRBJ1-1; the D gene is possibly TRBD1 (6 bases). Germline CDR1 SNHLY, CDR2 FYNNEI. V was cut by 8 bases and J by 0 bases, with 25 bases left in between. There are 18 residues in the CDR3. DNA for the CDR3: TGTGCCAGCCCGGGCGGTCAAGGGGGGTCATCCCTGAACACTGAAGCTTTCTTT. It encodes CASPGGQGGSSLNTEAFF. Filled out from reference TRBV2 and TRBJ1-1, the complete variable domain reads EPEVTQTPSHQVTQMGQEVILRCVPISNHLYFYWYRQILGQKVEFLVSFYNNEISEKSEIFDDQFSVERPDGSNFTLKIRSTKLEDSAMYFCASPGGQGGSSLNTEAFFGQGTRLTVV.

The gene calls are TRBV9 and TRBJ1-1, with D unclear. The ends were cut back, 3 bases at V and 4 bases at J, with 10 bases in the middle. The CDR3 is 13 residues long. Germline-derived CDR1 and CDR2 are SGDLS and YYNGEE. CDR3 DNA: TGTGCCAGCAGCGAGACGGGATTCACTGAAGCTTTCTTT. It is translated as CASSETGFTEAFF.

This clone was picked up one time. This sequence joins TRBV7-9 and TRBJ2-5; 8 bases map to TRBD1. CDR3 length: 14 amino acids. V lost 5 bases, J lost 1 base, and 3 bases stayed unmatched. CDR1 SEHNR and CDR2 FQNEAQ come from the germline V gene (reference sequence). The CDR3 spells CASSLGQGQETQYF. The CDR3 nucleotides read TGTGCCAGCAGCCTCGGACAGGGCCAAGAGACCCAGTACTTC. Using reference TRBV7-9 and TRBJ2-5 for the parts outside the CDR3, the full variable domain is DTGVSQNPRHKITKRGQNVTFRCDPISEHNRLYWYRQTLGQGPEFLTYFQNEAQLEKSRLLSDRFSAERPKGSFSTLEIQRTEQGDSAMYLCASSLGQGQETQYFGPGTRLLVL.

A remark on this clone: Additional DNA sequences in this sample encode the identical CDR3. The chain links TRBV6-5 to TRBJ2-1; no reliable D call. Trimming cost V 0 bases and J 6 bases, with 6 bases left between them. Germline V gene sequence: CDR1 MNHEY, CDR2 SVGAGI. CDR3 size: 13 residues. This CDR3 reads CASSYSRGNEQFF. CDR3 in DNA: TGTGCCAGCAGTTACTCGAGAGGCAATGAGCAGTTCTTC.

The J gene is TRBJ2-7, the V gene TRBV15; D is possibly TRBD1 (6 bases). Trimming took 1 base from V and 5 from J, leaving 12 bases between them. The CDR3 extends over 14 amino acids. In germline, CDR1 is LNHNV, CDR2 YYDKDF (reference sequence). CDR3 amino acids: CATSRGLQGHEQYF. In DNA, the CDR3 is TGTGCCACCAGCAGAGGATTACAGGGCCACGAGCAGTACTTC.

V is TRBV9 and J is TRBJ2-5, with D unresolved. The germline V gene has CDR1 SGDLS and CDR2 YYNGEE. The V end lost 1 base, the J end lost 2 bases, and 12 bases lay between the germline ends. The CDR3 has 15 residues. The CDR3 loop reads CASSVWWAEQETQYF. In DNA, the CDR3 is TGTGCCAGCAGCGTATGGTGGGCAGAACAAGAGACCCAGTACTTC.